This TCR beta chain came from a study of shared clonotypes between healthy human individuals. A note on this clone: Antigen unknown.

There are 13 residues in the CDR3. The V end lost 3 bases, the J end lost 6 bases, and 6 bases lay between the germline ends. Germline values: CDR1 MNHNS, CDR2 SASEGT. General study results and limits: Rarefaction analysis demonstrated incomplete sorted-subset sequencing notwithstanding large depth.

The data were produced by immunoSEQ multiplex PCR, yet TCRdb's version contains in-frame clones alone and is incomplete. The repertoire holds just over 2,000,000 clones, with about 95% as singletons. Naive CD8 cells lacked CD45RO, underwent positive selection for CCR7 and left out terminally differentiated effector memory CD45RA+ cells. Sequenced: naive CD8+ T cells sorted from blood. The rearrangement joins TRBV6-1 to TRBJ1-6, with D unresolved. The source is a man aged 18-30 years in good health. CDR3 bases: TGTGCCAGCAGTGATGTTGGTAATTCACCCCTCCACTTT. Amino acid sequence: CASSDVGNSPLHF.